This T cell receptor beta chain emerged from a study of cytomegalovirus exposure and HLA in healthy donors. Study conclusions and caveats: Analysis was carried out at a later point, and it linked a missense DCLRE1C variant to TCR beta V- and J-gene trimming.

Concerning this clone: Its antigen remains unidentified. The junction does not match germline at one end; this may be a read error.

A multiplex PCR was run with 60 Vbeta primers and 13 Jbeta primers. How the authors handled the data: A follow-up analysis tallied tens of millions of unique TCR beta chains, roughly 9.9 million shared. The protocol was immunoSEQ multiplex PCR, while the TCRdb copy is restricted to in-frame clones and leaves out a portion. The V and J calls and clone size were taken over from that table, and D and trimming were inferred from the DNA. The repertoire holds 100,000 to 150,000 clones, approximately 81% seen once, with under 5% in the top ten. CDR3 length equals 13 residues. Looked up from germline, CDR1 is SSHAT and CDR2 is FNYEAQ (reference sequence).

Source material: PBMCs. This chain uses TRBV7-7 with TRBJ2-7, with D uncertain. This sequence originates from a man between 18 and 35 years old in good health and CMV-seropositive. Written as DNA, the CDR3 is TGTGCTAGCAGCCCCCTCGAGGTCGGCGAGCAGTACTTC. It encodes CASSPLEVGEQYF.